The clone carrying this T cell receptor beta chain was detected a few times. This CDR3 has 17 amino acids. Per the germline V gene, CDR1 is LGHNA and CDR2 is YNFKEQ. Trimming removed 0 bases from V and 2 bases from J, with 16 bases in between. The sample is drawn from a study of T cells in Graves' hyperthyroidism and ophthalmopathy. The investigators amplified TCR beta CDR3 regions from RNA transcripts. First-round RT-PCR of the TCR CDR3 relied on the HTBI primer set. A single record per CDR3 protein comes from TCRdb applying MiXCR to the multiplex PCR reads. The profile covers 490,000 or so distinct CDR3 sequences, with approximately 22% appearing a single time and around 50% taken by the ten largest.

The sample comprised blood. The rearrangement uses TRBV4-2 and TRBJ1-1, with D possibly matching TRBD1 (6 bases). The TCR originated in a woman in her 70s with Graves' ophthalmopathy. CDR3: CASSQDIRGLDNTEAFF. CDR3 nucleotide sequence: TGTGCCAGCAGCCAAGATATCAGGGGCCTTGACAACACTGAAGCTTTCTTT.